This TCR beta chain was captured by sequencing in a study of cytomegalovirus exposure and HLA in healthy donors. General study findings and limits: Three chains linked to CMV were shown in vitro to be specific for CMV antigens. Among TCR beta chains of equal frequency, HLA-associated ones were more clonally expanded in a later analysis. Reportedly, a later analysis found an Asian-associated ancestry cluster had fewer N-insertions than the roughly 700-donor mean. One variant, a missense change in DCLRE1C, was linked in a later analysis to TCR beta V- and J-gene trimming.

In the PCR, 60 Vbeta and 13 Jbeta primers were used. The table came from immunoSEQ multiplex PCR; TCRdb's copy has only in-frame clones and leaves some out. Its table records about 140,000 clones. About this clone: Its specificity is unknown.

CDR3 length equals 14 residues. V was clipped by 0 bases and J by 0 bases, with 5 bases between them. The germline V gene encodes CDR1 SGHTA and CDR2 FQGNSA. The receptor's source is a male donor in good health and CMV-seronegative. Sequencing was performed on PBMCs. The chain uses TRBV7-2 and TRBJ1-1, with D unresolved. Here the CDR3 DNA reads TGTGCCAGCAGCTTAGCCCCCGTGAACACTGAAGCTTTCTTT. This gives the protein CASSLAPVNTEAFF.